These T cell receptor beta chains were read from a single sample in a study of identical twins. One entry per CDR3 protein, called by TCRdb with MiXCR from the 5' RACE reads. The table shows 1.5 million to 2 million distinct CDR3 sequences, with under 35% occurring only once. The sample comprised cord blood. These receptors were obtained from a newborn girl in good health. CDR3s include the opening cysteine and the closing phenylalanine or tryptophan. Rows may omit the clone size; those that give it use once, few, many or a size class.

V	J	size	CDR3
TRBV2	TRBJ2-1	many	CASSEALKGRYNEQFF
TRBV10-3	TRBJ1-6	NA	CAISEFPRGGNSPLHF
TRBV28	NA	NA	CASSLRAQETQFF
TRBV7-2	TRBJ1-2	NA	CASSLVGGQDNYGYTF
TRBV5-1	TRBJ1-2	few	CASSPEAVHGYTF
TRBV5-1	TRBJ1-1	NA	CASSSGNLGAFF
TRBV20-1	TRBJ2-7	few	CSAVMTSGRLDEQYF
TRBV14	TRBJ1-2	NA	CASSQAGTRFYGYTF
TRBV24-1	TRBJ2-3	few	CATSDSAGASTDTQYF
TRBV20-1	TRBJ1-2	NA	CSAIPGRDYGYTF
TRBV20-1	TRBJ2-5	NA	CSAREASGSSRETQYF